The 2 T cell receptor beta chains below all came from one sample that was sequenced in a study of T cell responses to AZD1222 COVID-19 vaccine. Sequencing used immunoSEQ multiplex PCR; TCRdb keeps in-frame clones, though not all of them. This table holds about 99,000 clones, about 91% found once. This specimen consisted of peripheral blood, obtained on day 0 of AZD1222 vaccination. These receptors originate from an adult in good health.

This clone turned up a few times. The V gene is TRBV6-5, the J gene TRBJ1-1; perhaps TRBD1 as D (5 bases). The CDR3 covers 14 residues. V was clipped by 2 bases and J by 7 bases, with 14 bases between them. In germline, CDR1 is MNHEY, CDR2 SVGAGI. The CDR3 region has the DNA TGTGCCAGCAGTTACGGACAAATATTGGGTGAAGCTTTCTTT. Protein product: CASSYGQILGEAFF.

The genes are TRBV5-1 and TRBJ2-7; TRBD2 might be the D (5 bases). The germline V and J ends were trimmed by 0 bases and 4 bases, with 14 bases remaining between them. CDR3 length equals 15 residues. Germline values: CDR1 SGHRS, CDR2 YFSETQ. The CDR3 region is CASSLAEGSTYEQYF. The CDR3, as DNA: TGCGCCAGCAGCTTGGCAGAGGGTTCCACTTACGAGCAGTACTTC.